This T cell receptor (beta chain) stems from a study of blood T cell repertoires in COVID-19 (dated by TCRdb to the early 2020s). Broadly, across the study: Samples from collaborators originated in the United States, Italy and Spain and spanned both the acute and convalescent phases of COVID-19. The material from the prospective study consisted of cDNA or gDNA derived from T cells, B-cell-depleted T cells, or PBMCs. The dataset comprised deeply sampled blood TCRbeta repertoires from subjects exposed to, actively infected with, or recovered from COVID-19. A freely available public database, intended as a resource for researchers studying the immune response to SARS-CoV-2, is where the repertoires were released. The samples were drawn from the first 160 participants of the ongoing ImmuneRACE study and from over 950 subjects provided by 6 global collaborators. Nearly every sample came with metadata listing a de-identified subject ID, COVID-19 status, age in years and sex. Where HLA class I and class II types were available, the types were taken from metadata supplied by the sample provider, not from assay-based typing.

The CDR3 runs 14 residues from the cysteine to the phenylalanine. CDR3 DNA is the only sequence kept; it has 42 bases, read in frame from the first base. The germline V gene specifies SGHRS as CDR1 and YFSETQ as CDR2. V ends up 2 bases short and J 8 bases short, with an unmatched junction base count of 9. Summary of the overall study and its limitations: How much clinical and demographic metadata was included differed by source and by participant, and the metadata was provided uncurated.

The immunoSEQ Assay, a bias-controlled multiplex PCR, was used to amplify TCRbeta CDR3 regions from genomic DNA. The authors' analysis ran thus. Nucleated cell counts per sample were estimated from amplification of reference gene primers within the assay. Sequence reads were collapsed and filtered to measure the absolute abundance of every unique TCRbeta CDR3 rearrangement. For each sample, productive Simpson clonality was calculated as the square root of Simpson's diversity index over productive rearrangements. As stored in TCRdb, this immuneACCESS dataset retains in-frame rearrangements with V and J assigned. A fraction of the clones does not appear; measured against another copy, unresolved V genes explain less than half of the discrepancy, and the remainder lacks a known reason. The D gene and trimming were derived from the DNA, and the V and J assignments and clone size from that table. For this sample there are roughly 100,000 clones; approximately 90% appear just once. The ten top clones hold 4% to 5.5% of the sample.

One collaborating source in Seattle enrolled patients while the patients were actively infected and followed the patients over time throughout the course of disease. Each collaborating institution followed its own protocols to collect whole blood in K2EDTA tubes. For TCRbeta analysis, collaborators shipped samples as frozen whole blood, isolated PBMCs, or DNA extracted from either of those sample types. The table lists this clone with a few counts. No antigen is known for it. No clone much larger than this one lies a single base away; base qualities are absent. The rearrangement combines TRBV5-1 with TRBJ1-1; TRBD1 matches 7 bases in the middle. The receptor comes from a woman aged 45-59 years with COVID-19, enrolled during active disease. Sequenced material: peripheral blood. The DNA is as follows: TGCGCCAGCAGCTTAACCGGGACAGCCAGCGAAGCTTTCTTT. This encodes CASSLTGTASEAFF.